Listed below are T cell receptor beta chains from one sample, sequenced in a study of blood T cell repertoires in COVID-19. Clones were read by immunoSEQ multiplex PCR, and TCRdb kept only the in-frame ones, dropping some. The data hold roughly 240,000 clones, with over 80% observed a single time. The sequenced sample was PBMCs or T cells enriched from blood (not recorded which). These receptors were obtained from a man aged 50 or older who had been exposed to COVID-19. The CDR3 runs from the conserved cysteine through the conserved F or W. Clone size appears in some rows only: once, few, many, or a class for an expanded clone.

clone size | J gene | V gene | CDR3 protein
- | TRBJ1-1 | TRBV18 | CASSPSGSGEAFF
- | TRBJ2-7 | TRBV6-5 | CASSYQGGHYEQYF
many | TRBJ2-2 | TRBV3-1/TRBV3-2 | CASSRGLNTGELFF
- | TRBJ1-2 | TRBV14 | CASATGDGYTF
- | TRBJ1-3 | TRBV5-5 | CASTQKGREHSGNTIYF
once | TRBJ2-7 | TRBV2 | CASRIAGGYEQYF
- | TRBJ1-2 | TRBV27 | CASSPLTGQGYGYTF
- | TRBJ2-3 | TRBV5-6 | CASSESLRQYF
- | TRBJ1-5 | TRBV2 | CASSEGTGNSNQPQHF
- | TRBJ1-6 | TRBV3-1/TRBV3-2 | CASSQDVSPDSPLHF
- | TRBJ1-2 | TRBV7-6 | CASSSGQGANYGYTF
- | TRBJ2-1 | TRBV24-1 | CATSGGQINEQFF
- | TRBJ1-2 | TRBV28 | CASSSFRTGRLFSGYTF
- | TRBJ1-1 | TRBV5-4 | CASSIWTGVQTEAFF
- | TRBJ1-6 | TRBV7-9 | CASSLRGAHSPLHF
- | TRBJ2-2 | TRBV29-1 | CSVVTPPRGNTGELFF
- | TRBJ2-1 | TRBV5-1 | CASSLETSGNSNEQFF
- | TRBJ2-3 | TRBV5-4 | CASSSRTSGGTDTQYF
- | TRBJ2-1 | TRBV10-3 | CAISEGSGVSSYNEQFF
- | TRBJ2-1 | TRBV24-1 | CATSDVTGQGWSNEQFF
- | TRBJ1-4 | TRBV6-5 | CASSYLFRRDEKLFF
few | TRBJ1-1 | TRBV14 | CASRHRGNTEAFF
- | TRBJ2-3 | TRBV29-1 | CSVVKGIDTQYF
- | TRBJ2-1 | TRBV30 | CAWSGEGGSPYNEQFF
- | TRBJ2-3 | TRBV18 | CASSPAEGSGMAQYF
- | TRBJ1-1 | TRBV19 | CATAPFEGLSEAFF